What follows are 13 T cell receptor beta chains derived from one specimen sequenced in a study of OX40 agonist ivuxolimab in advanced cancers. Produced via immunoSEQ multiplex PCR; TCRdb's table is partial and in-frame only. This table has around 21,000 clones, 80% to 90% appearing once. Material: CD4+ or CD8+ T cells sorted from blood, obtained in a trial of the OX40 agonist ivuxolimab. Source of these receptors: an adult with an advanced solid tumor such as melanoma, head and neck, liver or kidney cancer.

This chain links TRBV19 with TRBJ1-1; perhaps TRBD1 as D (5 bases). The CDR3 is 16 amino acids. CDR1 is LNHDA and CDR2 is SQIVND in the germline V gene (reference sequence). Trimming shortened V by 6 bases and J by 1 base, and 18 bases separated the two germline ends. CDR3 residues: CASRLSPLGTNTEAFF. For the CDR3, the DNA is TGTGCCAGTAGGCTCTCCCCTCTAGGGACGAACACTGAAGCTTTCTTT. Full variable domain (missing parts from reference TRBV19 and TRBJ1-1): DGGITQSPKYLFRKEGQNVTLSCEQNLNHDAMYWYRQDPGQGLRLIYYSQIVNDFQKGDIAEGYSVSREKKESFPLTVTSAQKNPTAFYLCASRLSPLGTNTEAFFGQGTRLTVV.

This chain uses TRBV14 with TRBJ1-4, with D possibly being TRBD1 (5 bases). The CDR3 contains 15 residues. The V gene's germline CDR1 is SGHDN and CDR2 FVKESK. Trimming cost V 4 bases and J 4 bases, with 13 bases left between them. CDR3 DNA sequence: TGTGCCAGCAGCCCGAGGAAGGGGATTAATGAAAAACTGTTTTTT. Its translation: CASSPRKGINEKLFF.

By proportion, this clone is medium-sized. This chain uses TRBV5-6 with TRBJ2-2, with D possibly TRBD1 on 5 matching bases. CDR1 and CDR2 (germline): SGHDT, YYEEEE. The V end lost 10 bases, the J end lost 1 base, and 14 bases lay between the germline ends. The CDR3 is 14 amino acids. CDR3 bases: TGTGCCGCCAGGGAATTCCGGAACACCGGGGAGCTGTTTTTT. Protein sequence: CAAREFRNTGELFF.

This clone was picked up one time. The chain has TRBV4-1 and TRBJ2-3; D gene ambiguous. CDR1 and CDR2 from the germline V gene are MGHRA and YSYEKL. V was clipped by 0 bases and J by 0 bases, with 10 bases between them. The CDR3 totals 16 residues. The CDR3: CASSQDHWSSTDTQYF. Here the CDR3 DNA reads TGCGCCAGCAGCCAAGATCATTGGTCTAGCACAGATACGCAGTATTTT.

V is TRBV9 and J is TRBJ2-3; tentatively, D is TRBD2 (5 bases). Trimming cost V 3 bases and J 0 bases, with 11 bases left between them. Germline loops: CDR1 SGDLS, CDR2 YYNGEE. The CDR3 is 15 residues long. CDR3 sequence (DNA): TGTGCCAGCAGCGAAAGGGAGACTAGCACAGATACGCAGTATTTT. This gives the protein CASSERETSTDTQYF. Variable domain in full (rest from reference TRBV9 and TRBJ2-3): DSGVTQTPKHLITATGQRVTLRCSPRSGDLSVYWYQQSLDQGLQFLIQYYNGEERAKGNILERFSAQQFPDLHSELNLSSLELGDSALYFCASSERETSTDTQYFGPGTRLTVL.

The chain recombines TRBV6-6 with TRBJ1-2, with D hard to call. Trimming left V 4 bases short and J 6 bases short, with 9 bases between. The length of the CDR3 is 12 residues. CDR1 is MNHNY and CDR2 is SVGAGI in the germline V gene (reference sequence). The CDR3 DNA reads TGTGCCAGCAGTTTCGGACTGGATGGCTACACCTTC. It codes for CASSFGLDGYTF.

This chain joins TRBV30 and TRBJ2-1; D might be TRBD2 (6 bases). The CDR3 runs to 15 residues. V lost 4 bases and J 4 bases, leaving 17 bases between the germline ends. Germline V gene lookup returns CDR1 GTSNPN and CDR2 SVGIG (reference sequence). CDR3 in amino acids: CAWKRIAALYNEQFF. The DNA for the CDR3 is TGTGCCTGGAAGAGAATAGCGGCCCTATACAATGAGCAGTTCTTC.

The J gene is TRBJ1-1, the V gene TRBV6-5; possibly TRBD1 for D (6 bases). The CDR3 is 13 residues long. Trimming removed 2 bases from V and 6 bases from J, with 10 bases in between. Germline V CDR1 and CDR2: MNHEY, SVGAGI. The CDR3 protein is CASSYGGLPEAFF. The CDR3 coding sequence is TGTGCCAGCAGTTACGGGGGGCTCCCTGAAGCTTTCTTT.

Comment on this clone: This may be a read error, as it is one base from a much larger clone. Different DNA sequences within this sample yield the same CDR3. The chain uses TRBV5-5 and TRBJ1-1; D not resolved. Trimming removed 0 bases at V and 1 base at J, with 4 bases between. The CDR3 spans 13 residues. Germline-derived CDR1 and CDR2 are SGHKS and YYEKEE (reference sequence). The CDR3 DNA sequence: TGTGCCAGCAGCTTGGGAGGGAACACTGAAGCTTTCTTT. Protein sequence: CASSLGGNTEAFF.

This sequence joins TRBV4-1 and TRBJ2-1, with D perhaps matching TRBD1 (5 bases). The V end was cut by 4 bases, the J end by 0 bases, with 10 bases between. This CDR3 is built from 15 residues. Germline V gene sequence: CDR1 MGHRA, CDR2 YSYEKL. In DNA form, the CDR3 reads TGCGCCAGCAGCCTACAGGTCAGCTCCTACAATGAGCAGTTCTTC. This sequence encodes CASSLQVSSYNEQFF.

This chain links TRBV30 with TRBJ1-2; D gene ambiguous. The germline CDR1 and CDR2 sequences are GTSNPN and SVGIG (reference sequence). The V end lost 0 bases, the J end lost 3 bases, and 8 bases lay between the germline ends. This CDR3 is built from 13 residues. CDR3: CAWSVFRDYGYTF. The CDR3 DNA is TGTGCCTGGAGTGTCTTCCGGGACTATGGCTACACCTTC.

J is TRBJ2-1 and V is TRBV9, with D unresolved. The CDR3 totals 13 residues. Trimming cost V 4 bases and J 4 bases, with 9 bases left between them. The germline CDR1 and CDR2 sequences are SGDLS and YYNGEE. The CDR3 reads CASSPQSYNEQFF. CDR3 coding DNA: TGTGCCAGCAGCCCCCAGAGTTACAATGAGCAGTTCTTC. Full variable domain (outside the CDR3, taken from reference TRBV9 and TRBJ2-1): DSGVTQTPKHLITATGQRVTLRCSPRSGDLSVYWYQQSLDQGLQFLIQYYNGEERAKGNILERFSAQQFPDLHSELNLSSLELGDSALYFCASSPQSYNEQFFGPGTRLTVL.

Relative to its sample, this clone is medium-sized. The gene calls are TRBV6-5 and TRBJ1-2, with 7 nucleotides matching TRBD1. Germline CDR1 reads MNHEY; CDR2 reads SVGAGI. The ends lost 2 bases at V and 0 bases at J; junction bases unmatched: 6. The CDR3 length is 16 residues. The CDR3 DNA sequence: TGTGCCAGCAGTTACGCGGGGCAGGGGGCTAACTATGGCTACACCTTC. Amino acid sequence: CASSYAGQGANYGYTF.